A single sample gave rise to the 2 T cell receptor beta chains below, sequenced in a study of blood T cells in healthy people across ages. Then a second PCR, running about 6 to 12 cycles, was carried out with a sample-barcoded 5' primer and a J-beta primer mix. MiXCR, run by TCRdb on the 5' RACE reads, gives a single entry per CDR3 protein. Altogether fewer than 1.5 million distinct CDR3 sequences are present, around two fifths being singletons, with the ten largest covering 7.9%. Sequencing was carried out using blood. These receptors originate from a woman aged 18-30 years in good health.

The rearrangement uses TRBV5-1 and TRBJ2-3; the match to TRBD1 covers 9 bases. The CDR3 consists of 15 residues. CDR1 is SGHRS and CDR2 is YFSETQ in the germline V gene. Unmatched junction bases numbered 7, after V lost 6 bases and J lost 2 bases. The CDR3 is CASIGDRDHTDTQYF. CDR3 in DNA: TGCGCCAGCATAGGGGACAGGGACCACACAGATACGCAGTATTTT.

This clonotype came up a few times. The chain joins TRBV20-1 to TRBJ1-2; D ambiguous. This CDR3 is 10 amino acids long. CDR1 and CDR2 from the germline V gene are DFQATT and SNEGSKA (reference sequence). Trimming left V 6 bases short and J 4 bases short, with 6 bases between. DNA for the CDR3: TGCAGTGCCCCGAGCTATGGCTACACCTTC. Amino acid sequence: CSAPSYGYTF.